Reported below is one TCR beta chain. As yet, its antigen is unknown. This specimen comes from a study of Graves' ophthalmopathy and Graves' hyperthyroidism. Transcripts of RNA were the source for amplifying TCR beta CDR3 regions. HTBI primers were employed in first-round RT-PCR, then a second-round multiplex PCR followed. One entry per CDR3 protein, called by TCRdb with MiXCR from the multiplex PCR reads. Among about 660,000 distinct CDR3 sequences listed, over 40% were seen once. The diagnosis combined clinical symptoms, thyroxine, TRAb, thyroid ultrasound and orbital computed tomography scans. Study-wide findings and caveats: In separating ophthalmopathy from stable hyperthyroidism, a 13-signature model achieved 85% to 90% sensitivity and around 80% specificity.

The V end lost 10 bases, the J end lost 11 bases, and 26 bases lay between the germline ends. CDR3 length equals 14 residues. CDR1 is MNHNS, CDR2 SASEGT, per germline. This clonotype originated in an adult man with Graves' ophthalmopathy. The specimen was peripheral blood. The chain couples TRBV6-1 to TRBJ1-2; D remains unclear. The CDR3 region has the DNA TGTGCCACCGAGGAGAGGTTAGGGATCTTGGGATACACCTTC. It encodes CATEERLGILGYTF.